This is a list of T cell receptor beta chains from one sample in a study of blood T cell repertoires in COVID-19. TCRdb's table, derived via immunoSEQ multiplex PCR, lists solely in-frame clones and lacks some. The table lists 20,000 to 30,000 clones, about 83% of them singletons. Sequences were obtained from peripheral blood. The receptors derive from a human donor with active COVID-19. The donor label of this sample is uncertain. Both conserved end residues are part of each CDR3. The D gene is left open where the match is weak. Clone sizes are given selectively: once, few, many, or a class where the clone is expanded.

J	size	V	D	DNA	CDR3
TRBJ2-2	.	TRBV6-5	.	TGTGCCAGCAGTCCCTGGGCCCAGGCTACCGGGGAGCTGTTTTTT	CASSPWAQATGELFF
TRBJ2-1	once	TRBV20-1	TRBD2	TGCAGTGCTAGTAGCGGGGGTGCGGTCTTC	CSASSGGAVF
TRBJ2-2	.	TRBV7-3	TRBD2	TGTGCCAGCAGCTCGGGACTAGGGACCGGGGAGCTGTTTTTT	CASSSGLGTGELFF
TRBJ1-2	.	TRBV29-1	TRBD1	TGCAGCGTTACCCCGGGACAGGCCGCCTATGGCTACACCTTC	CSVTPGQAAYGYTF
TRBJ1-5	.	TRBV4-1	TRBD1	TGCGCCAGCAGCCAGGGGGTGGACAGGCAAAGCAATCAGCCCCAGCATTTT	CASSQGVDRQSNQPQHF
TRBJ1-1	.	TRBV27	.	TGTGCCAGCAAAAGACAGTTAAACACTGAAGCTTTCTTT	CASKRQLNTEAFF
TRBJ1-2	.	TRBV28	.	TGTGCCAGCAGTTTATCCTCCGGTCCTGGCTACACCTTC	CASSLSSGPGYTF
TRBJ1-3	.	TRBV28	.	TGTGCCAGCAGAGATCCTCCCTACGGTACCTCTGGAAACACCATATATTTT	CASRDPPYGTSGNTIYF
TRBJ2-3	.	TRBV6-5	TRBD1	TGTGCCAGCAGGGACAGGGTAGCAGATACGCAGTATTTT	CASRDRVADTQYF
TRBJ2-1	.	TRBV4-3	.	TGCGCCAGCAGCCCGTCGGGGGGAGGGGGGAATGAGCAGTTCTTC	CASSPSGGGGNEQFF
TRBJ1-1	.	TRBV7-2	TRBD1	TGTGCCAGCAGCCGACAGGGAGGTCCTGAAGCTTTCTTT	CASSRQGGPEAFF
TRBJ2-3	.	TRBV24-1	.	TGTGCCACCAGTGATTTGTCGGCAGATACGCAGTATTTT	CATSDLSADTQYF
TRBJ1-2	.	TRBV7-3	TRBD1	TGTGCCAGCAGTTCCGGGACAGGGGGAGGCTACACCTTC	CASSSGTGGGYTF
TRBJ2-3	.	TRBV10-1	.	TGCGCCAGCAGTTCCGCAGGAACAGATACGCAGTATTTT	CASSSAGTDTQYF
TRBJ2-7	once	TRBV19	.	TGTGCCAGTAGCAGACAGACTAGCTCCTACGAGCAGTACTTC	CASSRQTSSYEQYF
TRBJ2-1	.	TRBV19	TRBD2	TGTGCCAGTAGCATCCCAGCGGGGCTACAGCAGTTCTTC	CASSIPAGLQQFF
TRBJ2-1	.	TRBV5-1	TRBD1	TGCGCCAGCAGCTTGGCCGGGGACAGGGGTTGGAATGAGCAGTTCTTC	CASSLAGDRGWNEQFF
TRBJ1-5	.	TRBV7-2	.	TGTGCCAGCAGCCGCACAGGGACGTCAAATCAGCCCCAGCATTTT	CASSRTGTSNQPQHF
TRBJ2-2	few	TRBV5-4	TRBD1	TGTGCCAGCAGCCAAGCCGGGACAGACACCGGGGAGCTGTTTTTT	CASSQAGTDTGELFF
TRBJ2-5	.	TRBV5-4	TRBD2	TGTGCCAGCAGCTTGGGTTCGGCTAGCGGGGTCGAGACCCAGTACTTC	CASSLGSASGVETQYF
TRBJ2-7	.	TRBV4-1	.	TGCGCCAGCAGCCAGGGAGTTATCTACGAGCAGTACTTC	CASSQGVIYEQYF
TRBJ1-1	.	TRBV10-3	TRBD1	TGTGCCATCAGGCCAGACAGGGACGGCTCTGGAGCTTTCTTT	CAIRPDRDGSGAFF
TRBJ1-5	.	TRBV7-6	.	TGTGCCAGCAGCCCTGCGGCCGACTCCAATCAGCCCCAGCATTTT	CASSPAADSNQPQHF
TRBJ2-5	few	TRBV2	.	TGTGCCAGCAGTGAATCCCAGGGGGGGACCCAGTACTTC	CASSESQGGTQYF
TRBJ2-5	.	TRBV7-9	TRBD1	TGTGCCAGCAGCTGGGGGACAGGGGGAACGGAGACCCAGTACTTC	CASSWGTGGTETQYF
TRBJ2-7	few	TRBV7-3	.	TGTGCCAGCAGCCGAAGGGGCGGGACGGGAGCTTCCTACGAGCAGTACTTC	CASSRRGGTGASYEQYF
TRBJ2-6	.	TRBV5-6	.	TGTGCCAGCAGCTCCAGACTCGGAGGGGCTGGGGCCAACGTCCTGACTTTC	CASSSRLGGAGANVLTF
TRBJ2-5	.	TRBV6-5	.	TGTGCCAGCTCTACTACCGGGACTCGACAAGAGACCCAGTACTTC	CASSTTGTRQETQYF
TRBJ1-3	.	TRBV6-5	.	TGTGCCAGCAGTCGCAGGGCGGCTGGAAACACCATATATTTT	CASSRRAAGNTIYF
TRBJ2-3	.	TRBV7-8	.	TGTGCCAGCAGCCCTGAGGAGGGGGCCGGTACGCAGTATTTT	CASSPEEGAGTQYF
TRBJ2-3	.	TRBV9	TRBD2	TGTGCCAGCAGCGTAAGCGGGGGGTCCACAGATACGCAGTATTTT	CASSVSGGSTDTQYF
TRBJ1-6	.	TRBV5-6	TRBD1	TGTGCCAGCAGCTTGGGACAGGGGTACGGTTCACCCCTCCACTTT	CASSLGQGYGSPLHF
TRBJ2-2	.	TRBV6-5	TRBD2	TGTGCCAGCAGACCTAGCGGGAGGGCCGGGGAGCTGTTTTTT	CASRPSGRAGELFF
TRBJ2-3	.	TRBV27	.	TGTGCCAGCAAAGGCGGAGGGGCGCGCGATACGCAGTATTTT	CASKGGGARDTQYF
TRBJ2-2	.	TRBV7-3	TRBD2	TGTGCCAGCAGCTTAACGACTCTAGCGGGAGGAAACACCGGGGAGCTGTTTTTT	CASSLTTLAGGNTGELFF
TRBJ2-7	.	TRBV5-1	TRBD1	TGCGCCAGCAGCTCAGGGGGCCTGATAGCCTACGAGCAGTACTTC	CASSSGGLIAYEQYF
TRBJ2-1	.	TRBV9	.	TGTGCCAGCAGCGTGAGATCCATCTCCTACAATGAGCAGTTCTTC	CASSVRSISYNEQFF
TRBJ2-1	few	TRBV10-2	TRBD2	TGCGCCAGCACGGCGGGGGGGCCTTACAATGAGCAGTTCTTC	CASTAGGPYNEQFF
TRBJ2-7	.	TRBV29-1	TRBD2	TGCAGCGCTATAGCTCGGACTAGCGGAACCTACGAGCAGTACTTC	CSAIARTSGTYEQYF
TRBJ2-3	.	TRBV18	.	TGTGCCAGCTCGGACTATCAGGGTAGCACAGATACGCAGTATTTT	CASSDYQGSTDTQYF
TRBJ1-6	.	TRBV11-2	TRBD1	TGTGCCAGCAGCTTACGATTGCCGGGACAGATAAATTCACCCCTCCACTTT	CASSLRLPGQINSPLHF
TRBJ1-5	.	TRBV27	TRBD1	TGTGCCAGCAGTCAAGATACAGGGGGCGCGAATCAGCCCCAGCATTTT	CASSQDTGGANQPQHF
TRBJ2-1	few	TRBV6-4	TRBD1	TGTGCCAGCAGTCCGGGACAGGGCCACAATGAGCAGTTCTTC	CASSPGQGHNEQFF
TRBJ2-4	.	TRBV19	.	TGTGCCAGTAGTATAGCCTCAGCCAAAAACATTCAGTACTTC	CASSIASAKNIQYF
TRBJ2-1	.	TRBV5-4	.	TGTGCCAGCACCCTGCCAGGGATCTCCTACAATGAGCAGTTCTTC	CASTLPGISYNEQFF
TRBJ2-1	.	TRBV19	TRBD2	TGTGCCAGTATGGCTAGCGGGAGGGCCAATGAGCAGTTCTTC	CASMASGRANEQFF